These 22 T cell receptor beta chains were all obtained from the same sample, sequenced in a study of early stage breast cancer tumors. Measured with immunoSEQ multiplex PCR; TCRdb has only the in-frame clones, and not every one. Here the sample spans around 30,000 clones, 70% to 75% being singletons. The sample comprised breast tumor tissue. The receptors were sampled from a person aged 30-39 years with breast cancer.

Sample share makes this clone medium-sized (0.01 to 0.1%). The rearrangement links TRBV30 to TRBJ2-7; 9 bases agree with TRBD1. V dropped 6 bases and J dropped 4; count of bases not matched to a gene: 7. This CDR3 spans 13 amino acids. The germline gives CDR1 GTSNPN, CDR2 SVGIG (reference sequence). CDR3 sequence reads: CACTGGRTYEQYF. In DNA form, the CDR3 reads TGTGCCTGTACAGGGGGCCGGACGTACGAGCAGTACTTC.

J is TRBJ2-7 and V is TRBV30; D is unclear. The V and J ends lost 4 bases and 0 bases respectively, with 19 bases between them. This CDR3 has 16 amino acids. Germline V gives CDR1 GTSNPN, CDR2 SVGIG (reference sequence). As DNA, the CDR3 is TGTGCCTGGATCCCCCATGTCAGCCAACTCTCCTACGAGCAGTACTTC. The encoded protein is CAWIPHVSQLSYEQYF.

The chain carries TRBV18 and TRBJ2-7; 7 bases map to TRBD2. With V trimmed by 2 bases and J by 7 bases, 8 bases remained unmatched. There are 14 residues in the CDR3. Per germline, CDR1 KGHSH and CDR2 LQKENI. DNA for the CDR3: TGTGCCAGCTCACCATGGGGGTCTAGCGGTGAGCAGTACTTC. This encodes CASSPWGSSGEQYF. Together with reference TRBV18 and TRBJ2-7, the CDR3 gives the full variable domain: NAGVMQNPRHLVRRRGQEARLRCSPMKGHSHVYWYRQLPEEGLKFMVYLQKENIIDESGMPKERFSAEFPKEGPSILRIQQVVRGDSAAYFCASSPWGSSGEQYFGPGTRLTVT.

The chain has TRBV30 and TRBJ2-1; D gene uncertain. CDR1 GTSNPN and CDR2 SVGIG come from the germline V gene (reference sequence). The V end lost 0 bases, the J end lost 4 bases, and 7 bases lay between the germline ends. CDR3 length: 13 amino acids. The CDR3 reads CAWSVLGYNEQFF. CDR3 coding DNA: TGTGCCTGGAGTGTCTTGGGTTACAATGAGCAGTTCTTC.

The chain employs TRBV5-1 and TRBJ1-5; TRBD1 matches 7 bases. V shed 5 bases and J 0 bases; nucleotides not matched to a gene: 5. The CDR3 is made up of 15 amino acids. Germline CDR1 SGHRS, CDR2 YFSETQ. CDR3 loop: CASSLTGYSNQPQHF. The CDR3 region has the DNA TGCGCCAGCAGTCTGACAGGGTATAGCAATCAGCCCCAGCATTTT.

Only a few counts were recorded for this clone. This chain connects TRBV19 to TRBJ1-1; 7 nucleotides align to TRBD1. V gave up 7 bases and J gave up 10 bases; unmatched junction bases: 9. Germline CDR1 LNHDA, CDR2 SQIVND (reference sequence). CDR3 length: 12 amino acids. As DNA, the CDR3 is TGTGCCAGTACCCGTGAAGGGGGCCGAGCTTTCTTT. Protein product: CASTREGGRAFF.

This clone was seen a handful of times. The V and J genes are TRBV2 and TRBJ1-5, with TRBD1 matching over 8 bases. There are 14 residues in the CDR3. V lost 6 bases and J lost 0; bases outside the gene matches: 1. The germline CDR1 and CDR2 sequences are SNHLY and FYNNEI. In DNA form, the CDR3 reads TGTGCCAGCAGGGGACAGGCTAGCAATCAGCCCCAGCATTTT. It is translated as CASRGQASNQPQHF.

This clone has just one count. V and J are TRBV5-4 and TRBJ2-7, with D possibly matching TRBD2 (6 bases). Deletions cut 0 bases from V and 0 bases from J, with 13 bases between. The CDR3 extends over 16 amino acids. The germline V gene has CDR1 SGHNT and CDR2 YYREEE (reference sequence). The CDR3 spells CASSLEVGGVSYEQYF. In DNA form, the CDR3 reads TGTGCCAGCAGCTTGGAGGTCGGCGGGGTCTCCTACGAGCAGTACTTC.

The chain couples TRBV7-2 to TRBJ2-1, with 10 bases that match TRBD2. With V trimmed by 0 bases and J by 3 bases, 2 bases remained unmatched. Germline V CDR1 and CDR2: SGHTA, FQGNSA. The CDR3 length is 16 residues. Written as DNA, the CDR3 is TGTGCCAGCAGCTTAGCACTAGCGGGACTCTACAATGAGCAGTTCTTC. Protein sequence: CASSLALAGLYNEQFF. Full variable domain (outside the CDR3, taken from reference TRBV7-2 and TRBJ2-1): GAGVSQSPSNKVTEKGKDVELRCDPISGHTALYWYRQSLGQGLEFLIYFQGNSAPDKSGLPSDRFSAERTGGSVSTLTIQRTQQEDSAVYLCASSLALAGLYNEQFFGPGTRLTVL.

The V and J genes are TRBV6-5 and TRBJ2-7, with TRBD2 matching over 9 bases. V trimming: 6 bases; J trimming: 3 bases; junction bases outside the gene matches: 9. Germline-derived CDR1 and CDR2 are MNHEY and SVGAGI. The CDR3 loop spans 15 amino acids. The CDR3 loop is CASSLPSGIFYEQYF. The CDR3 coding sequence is TGTGCCAGCAGCCTCCCTAGCGGGATTTTCTACGAGCAGTACTTC.

The CDR3 DNA reads TGTGCCAGCAGCTTTGGCCGATCCTACAATGAGCAGTTCTTC. As protein: CASSFGRSYNEQFF. The chain is built from TRBV11-3 and TRBJ2-1, with D unclear. CDR1 and CDR2 from the germline V gene are SGHNT and YENEEA. V lost 3 bases, J lost 1 base, and 7 bases lay in between. The CDR3 covers 14 residues.

The CDR3 sequence: CASSPGTQPGYEQYF. In DNA, the CDR3 is TGTGCCAGCAGCCCCGGGACTCAACCAGGCTACGAGCAGTACTTC. The genes are TRBV7-2 and TRBJ2-7; D may be TRBD2 (6 bases). CDR3 size: 15 residues. The germline V gene has CDR1 SGHTA and CDR2 FQGNSA. The V end was cut by 5 bases, the J end by 3 bases, with 17 bases between.

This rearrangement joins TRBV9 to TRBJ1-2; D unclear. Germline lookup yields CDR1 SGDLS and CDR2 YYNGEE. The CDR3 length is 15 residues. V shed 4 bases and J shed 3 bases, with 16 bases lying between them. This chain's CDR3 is CASSPAGSGDYGYTF. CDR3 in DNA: TGTGCCAGCAGCCCAGCCGGCAGCGGTGACTATGGCTACACCTTC.

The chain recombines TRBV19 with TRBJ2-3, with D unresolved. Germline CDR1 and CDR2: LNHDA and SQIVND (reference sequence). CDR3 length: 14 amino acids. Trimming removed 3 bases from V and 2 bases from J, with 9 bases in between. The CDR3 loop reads CASSITVITDTQYF. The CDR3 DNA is TGTGCCAGTAGTATTACGGTCATCACAGATACGCAGTATTTT.

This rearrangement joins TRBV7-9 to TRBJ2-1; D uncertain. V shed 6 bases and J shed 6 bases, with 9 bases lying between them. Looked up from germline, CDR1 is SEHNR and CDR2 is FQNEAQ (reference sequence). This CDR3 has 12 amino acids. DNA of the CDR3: TGTGCCAGCAGTTTCGAGATCAATGAGCAGTTCTTC. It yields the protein CASSFEINEQFF. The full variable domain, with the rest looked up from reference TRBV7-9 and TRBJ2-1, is DTGVSQNPRHKITKRGQNVTFRCDPISEHNRLYWYRQTLGQGPEFLTYFQNEAQLEKSRLLSDRFSAERPKGSFSTLEIQRTEQGDSAMYLCASSFEINEQFFGPGTRLTVL.

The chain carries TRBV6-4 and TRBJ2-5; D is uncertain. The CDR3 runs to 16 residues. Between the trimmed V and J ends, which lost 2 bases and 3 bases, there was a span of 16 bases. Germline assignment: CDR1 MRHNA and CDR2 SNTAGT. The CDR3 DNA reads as TGTGCCAGCAGTGACCCCGGGCCCCTAAGGGAAGAGACCCAGTACTTC. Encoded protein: CASSDPGPLREETQYF.

CDR3 amino acids: CASAFHNEQFF. The CDR3 coding sequence is TGTGCCAGCGCCTTTCACAATGAGCAGTTCTTC. This chain uses TRBV21-1 with TRBJ2-1. TRBV21-1 is tagged as a pseudogene. The CDR3 is 11 residues long.

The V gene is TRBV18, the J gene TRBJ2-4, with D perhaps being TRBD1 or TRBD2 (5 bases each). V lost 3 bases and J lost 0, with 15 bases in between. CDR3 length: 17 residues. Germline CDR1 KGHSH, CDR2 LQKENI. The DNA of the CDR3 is TGTGCCAGCTCACCTTCGGGGCTGGACATAGCCAAAAACATTCAGTACTTC. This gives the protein CASSPSGLDIAKNIQYF.

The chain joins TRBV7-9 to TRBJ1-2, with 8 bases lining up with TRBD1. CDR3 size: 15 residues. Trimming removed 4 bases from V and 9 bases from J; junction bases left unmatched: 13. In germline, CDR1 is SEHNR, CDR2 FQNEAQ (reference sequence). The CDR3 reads CASSWIGTGGERYTF. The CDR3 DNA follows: TGTGCCAGCAGCTGGATAGGGACAGGAGGTGAGCGCTACACCTTC.

The CDR3 is CASSPGLAGGYNEQFF. The DNA of the CDR3 is TGTGCCAGCTCACCGGGACTAGCGGGAGGCTACAATGAGCAGTTCTTC. This sequence joins TRBV18 and TRBJ2-1, with 15 nucleotides matching TRBD2. Germline trimming cut 3 bases from V and 3 bases from J; bases unmatched to any gene: 0. The germline CDR1 and CDR2 sequences are KGHSH and LQKENI. The CDR3 is made up of 16 amino acids.

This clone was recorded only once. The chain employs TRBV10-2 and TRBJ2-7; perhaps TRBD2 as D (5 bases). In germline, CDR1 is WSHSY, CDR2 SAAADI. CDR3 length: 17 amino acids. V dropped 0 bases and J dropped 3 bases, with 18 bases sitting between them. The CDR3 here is CASSESAYLAFSYEQYF. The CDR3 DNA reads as TGCGCCAGCAGTGAGTCGGCCTATCTAGCTTTTAGCTACGAGCAGTACTTC.

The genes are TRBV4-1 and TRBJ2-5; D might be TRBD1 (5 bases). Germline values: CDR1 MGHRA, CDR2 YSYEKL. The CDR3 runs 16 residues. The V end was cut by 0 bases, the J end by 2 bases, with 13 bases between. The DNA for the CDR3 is TGCGCCAGCAGCCAAGAGTACCCAGGGTGGCAAGAGACCCAGTACTTC. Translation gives CASSQEYPGWQETQYF.